This TCR beta chain was recorded in a study of T-cell reconstitution after alpha-beta-depleted transplantation in children. Findings and caveats of the study: Among T cells one year after transplant, newly produced cells accounted for most counts and diversity. The high TCRbeta diversity at day 60 in some patients came from surviving recipient T cells and thymic progenitors.

This clonotype was found many times. Its target is not known. Construction of the TCRbeta library involved unique molecular identifiers. In TCRdb, the PCR reads were re-called with MiXCR into one record per CDR3 protein. Of about 150,000 distinct CDR3 sequences listed, 8.8% are singletons. The sequence derives from a female patient younger than 10 who had a stem cell transplant for congenital amegakaryocytic thrombocytopenia, so the T cells may come from the graft donor. The sequences come from PBMCs, mostly from graft donor cells, collected 180 days after TCRalphabeta/CD19-depleted stem cell transplant.

The DNA for the CDR3 is TGCAGCGTTGAGCCACAGGGGGCGCATGGCTACACCTTC. It encodes CSVEPQGAHGYTF. The chain combines TRBV29-1 with TRBJ1-2; 9 bases map to TRBD1. CDR3 size: 13 residues. The V gene's germline CDR1 is SQVTM and CDR2 ANQGSEA. Trimming at V came to 3 bases and at J to 6 bases, leaving 5 bases not matched to a gene. Full variable domain (outside the CDR3, taken from reference TRBV29-1 and TRBJ1-2): SAVISQKPSRDICQRGTSLTIQCQVDSQVTMMFWYRQQPGQSLTLIATANQGSEATYESGFVIDKFPISRPNLTFSTLTVSNMSPEDSSIYLCSVEPQGAHGYTFGSGTRLTVV.